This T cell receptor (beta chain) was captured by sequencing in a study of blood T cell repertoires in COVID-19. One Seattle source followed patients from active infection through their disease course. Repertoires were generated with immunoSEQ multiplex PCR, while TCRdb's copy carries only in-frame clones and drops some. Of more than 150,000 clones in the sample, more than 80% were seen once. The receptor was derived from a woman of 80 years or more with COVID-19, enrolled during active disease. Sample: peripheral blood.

In DNA, the CDR3 is TGTGCCAGTAGTGTCATACTAGCGGGACTCCACAATGAGCAGTTCTTC. This translates into CASSVILAGLHNEQFF. This sequence joins TRBV19 and TRBJ2-1; 10 nucleotides match TRBD2. The CDR3 spans 16 residues. Per the germline V gene, CDR1 is LNHDA and CDR2 is SQIVND (reference sequence). Trimming cost V 5 bases and J 5 bases; bases outside gene matches: 9.